This T cell receptor (beta chain) is drawn from a study of blood T cell repertoires in COVID-19. Study background: There were acute and convalescent COVID-19 samples, and they came from the United States, Italy and Spain. T cells, B-cell-depleted T cells, or PBMCs supplied cDNA or gDNA.

The CDR3 is 15 residues long. V was pared by 4 bases and J by 8 bases, with 20 bases between. The germline V gene encodes CDR1 SGHVS and CDR2 FNYEAQ. Source study methods: Estimates of nucleated cell counts were drawn from the amplification of reference gene primers. Assay used: immunoSEQ multiplex PCR; TCRdb lists only in-frame clones, some missing. V and J calls plus clone size are reproduced from that table; the DNA served to infer D and trimming. The sample shows about 70,000 clones, around 83% of them seen only once. This sequence was found in a woman older than 75 with acute or convalescent COVID-19. The chain joins TRBV7-6 to TRBJ1-1, with D unresolved. The sample taken for sequencing was peripheral blood. The CDR3 sequence: CASSSPGVGSPEAFF. The CDR3 nucleotides are TGTGCCAGCAGCTCCCCCGGTGTGGGGAGTCCAGAAGCTTTCTTT.